A selection of T cell receptor beta chains follows, all from one sample in a study of identical twins. TCRdb called the 5' RACE reads again in MiXCR, with one record for every CDR3 protein. The top ten clones hold around 2% of a sample with about 700,000 distinct CDR3 sequences, around 6.1% of them seen once. Specimen: naive T cells sorted from blood. These receptors were taken from a man between 18 and 35 years old in good health. CDR3s include the opening cysteine and the closing phenylalanine or tryptophan. Each record gives: CDR3 protein, CDR3 DNA, clone size, J gene, V gene, D gene. The D gene is left open where the match is weak. Clone size is stated in some rows and not others, as once, few, many or a class when expanded.

CDR3aa: CASSLLTGDIINIQYF
CDR3nt: TGCGCCAGCAGCCTCCTGACCGGGGACATCATAAACATTCAGTACTTC
abundance: many
j_gene: TRBJ2-4
v_gene: TRBV4-1
d_gene: NA

CDR3aa: CASSGLAGVSDTQYF
CDR3nt: TGCGCCAGCAGTGGACTAGCGGGAGTGTCGGATACGCAGTATTTT
abundance: many
j_gene: TRBJ2-3
v_gene: TRBV4-1
d_gene: TRBD2

CDR3aa: CASSYTGEAFF
CDR3nt: TGTGCCAGCAGCTATACAGGGGAAGCTTTCTTT
abundance: many
j_gene: TRBJ1-1
v_gene: TRBV11-2
d_gene: NA

CDR3aa: CASSFAGSTYEQYF
CDR3nt: TGTGCCAGCAGTTTTGCAGGGAGTACCTACGAGCAGTACTTC
abundance: few
j_gene: TRBJ2-7
v_gene: TRBV27
d_gene: NA

CDR3aa: CASSLAGNAYEQYF
CDR3nt: TGTGCCAGCAGCTTAGCGGGAAACGCCTACGAGCAGTACTTC
abundance: few
j_gene: TRBJ2-7
v_gene: TRBV7-9
d_gene: NA

CDR3aa: CASSLGQRERANEQFF
CDR3nt: TGCGCCAGCAGCTTGGGGCAGCGGGAGAGGGCCAATGAGCAGTTCTTC
abundance: many
j_gene: TRBJ2-1
v_gene: TRBV5-1
d_gene: TRBD2

CDR3aa: CASSLKPSALGLYF
CDR3nt: TGTGCCAGCAGCTTAAAGCCCTCAGCGTTGGGCCTCTACTTC
abundance: NA
j_gene: TRBJ2-7
v_gene: TRBV7-8
d_gene: NA

CDR3aa: CSAVGGSSYNEQFF
CDR3nt: TGCAGTGCGGTGGGCGGCAGCTCCTACAATGAGCAGTTCTTC
abundance: many
j_gene: TRBJ2-1
v_gene: TRBV20-1
d_gene: NA

CDR3aa: CASSRNPYKQYF
CDR3nt: TGTGCCAGCAGCCGAAACCCCTATAAGCAGTACTTC
abundance: NA
j_gene: TRBJ2-7
v_gene: TRBV3-1
d_gene: NA

CDR3aa: CASTGLGFRNEQFF
CDR3nt: TGTGCCAGCACCGGACTAGGCTTTAGGAATGAGCAGTTCTTC
abundance: many
j_gene: TRBJ2-1
v_gene: TRBV7-9
d_gene: TRBD2

CDR3aa: CSAIPGLAGDEQYF
CDR3nt: TGCAGTGCTATTCCGGGACTAGCGGGAGACGAGCAGTACTTC
abundance: NA
j_gene: TRBJ2-7
v_gene: TRBV20-1
d_gene: TRBD2

CDR3aa: CATTVGLDGYNEQFF
CDR3nt: TGTGCCACCACGGTGGGACTAGACGGATACAATGAGCAGTTCTTC
abundance: many
j_gene: TRBJ2-1
v_gene: TRBV15
d_gene: TRBD2

CDR3aa: CASSSRDTSTDTQYF
CDR3nt: TGTGCCAGCAGCTCCCGGGACACTAGCACAGATACGCAGTATTTT
abundance: NA
j_gene: TRBJ2-3
v_gene: TRBV7-9
d_gene: NA

CDR3aa: CATAGGGGETQYF
CDR3nt: TGTGCCACCGCGGGGGGAGGCGGGGAGACCCAGTACTTC
abundance: many
j_gene: TRBJ2-5
v_gene: TRBV24-1
d_gene: TRBD2

CDR3aa: CASSTAGTNNEQFF
CDR3nt: TGTGCCAGCAGTACTGCCGGGACTAACAATGAGCAGTTCTTC
abundance: few
j_gene: TRBJ2-1
v_gene: TRBV6-5
d_gene: TRBD2

CDR3aa: CASSSLSTGAYNSPLHF
CDR3nt: TGTGCCAGCAGCTCCCTCTCAACAGGGGCTTATAATTCACCCCTCCACTTT
abundance: few
j_gene: TRBJ1-6
v_gene: TRBV11-3
d_gene: TRBD1

CDR3aa: CASSELYSNQPQHF
CDR3nt: TGTGCCAGCAGTGAATTGTACAGTAATCAGCCCCAGCATTTT
abundance: NA
j_gene: TRBJ1-5
v_gene: TRBV2
d_gene: NA

CDR3aa: CASSPPGLATDTQYF
CDR3nt: TGTGCCAGCTCACCACCGGGACTAGCGACAGATACGCAGTATTTT
abundance: many
j_gene: TRBJ2-3
v_gene: TRBV18
d_gene: TRBD2

CDR3aa: CRVAAPPDTQYF
CDR3nt: TGCAGAGTGGCAGCACCACCCGATACGCAGTATTTT
abundance: NA
j_gene: TRBJ2-3
v_gene: TRBV29-1
d_gene: NA

CDR3aa: CATSVASGGTYNEQFF
CDR3nt: TGTGCCACCAGTGTGGCCAGCGGGGGGACCTACAATGAGCAGTTCTTC
abundance: many
j_gene: TRBJ2-1
v_gene: TRBV24-1
d_gene: TRBD2

CDR3aa: CASSPGHSSYEQYF
CDR3nt: TGTGCCAGCAGCCCCGGACACAGCTCCTACGAGCAGTACTTC
abundance: many
j_gene: TRBJ2-7
v_gene: TRBV27
d_gene: NA

CDR3aa: CAISESSGTDTQYF
CDR3nt: TGTGCCATCAGTGAGTCTAGCGGCACAGATACGCAGTATTTT
abundance: NA
j_gene: TRBJ2-3
v_gene: TRBV10-3
d_gene: NA

CDR3aa: CASSHRGRGAYNEQFF
CDR3nt: TGTGCCAGCAGCCACAGGGGTAGGGGCGCCTACAATGAGCAGTTCTTC
abundance: many
j_gene: TRBJ2-1
v_gene: TRBV7-9
d_gene: TRBD1

CDR3aa: CASSHPDRGFTGELFF
CDR3nt: TGTGCCAGCAGCCACCCCGACAGGGGGTTCACCGGGGAGCTGTTTTTT
abundance: NA
j_gene: TRBJ2-2
v_gene: TRBV4-2
d_gene: TRBD1

CDR3aa: CASSLTAGRLTVLTF
CDR3nt: TGTGCCAGCAGCTTAACTGCGGGACGGTTAACAGTCCTGACTTTC
abundance: NA
j_gene: TRBJ2-6
v_gene: TRBV7-9
d_gene: NA

CDR3aa: CASSLQRGNTEAFF
CDR3nt: TGTGCCAGCAGCTTACAGAGGGGGAACACTGAAGCTTTCTTT
abundance: NA
j_gene: TRBJ1-1
v_gene: TRBV7-2
d_gene: NA

CDR3aa: CASSLPSGLNTGELFF
CDR3nt: TGTGCCAGCAGTTTACCCTCGGGGCTGAACACCGGGGAGCTGTTTTTT
abundance: many
j_gene: TRBJ2-2
v_gene: TRBV12-3/TRBV12-4
d_gene: NA

CDR3aa: CASSLDMTYEQYF
CDR3nt: TGTGCCAGCAGCTTGGACATGACCTACGAGCAGTACTTC
abundance: many
j_gene: TRBJ2-7
v_gene: TRBV9
d_gene: NA

CDR3aa: CASPPSGSVETQYF
CDR3nt: TGCGCCAGCCCACCCAGCGGGAGCGTAGAGACCCAGTACTTC
abundance: once
j_gene: TRBJ2-5
v_gene: TRBV10-1
d_gene: TRBD2

CDR3aa: CATAAWEGGTGELFF
CDR3nt: TGTGCCACCGCCGCCTGGGAAGGAGGAACCGGGGAGCTGTTTTTT
abundance: many
j_gene: TRBJ2-2
v_gene: TRBV24-1
d_gene: NA

CDR3aa: CATTGGTAEAFF
CDR3nt: TGTGCCACAACAGGAGGGACAGCTGAAGCTTTCTTT
abundance: many
j_gene: TRBJ1-1
v_gene: TRBV12-3/TRBV12-4
d_gene: TRBD1